A single sample is the source of the 21 T cell receptor beta chains below, sequenced in a study of shared clonotypes between healthy human individuals. Assay used: immunoSEQ multiplex PCR; TCRdb lists only in-frame clones, some missing. This sample has 2 million to 3 million clones; approximately 94% occur once, and the top ten carry approximately 0.37%. Sequencing input: naive CD4+ T cells from PBMCs. Subset: CD45RA+ positively selected. The source of these receptors is a man between 18 and 29 years old in good health. Some clones in this sample may be carry-over from other donors' samples.

The rearrangement links TRBV14 to TRBJ2-7, with D unclear. Germline lookup yields CDR1 SGHDN and CDR2 FVKESK. The CDR3 has 15 residues. V lost 4 bases, J lost 7 bases, and 20 bases lay in between. Written as DNA, the CDR3 is TGTGCCAGCAGCCGTGACCGGCACCCCGTTTGGGAGCAGTACTTC. Its translation is CASSRDRHPVWEQYF.

This clone was observed a single time. DNA of the CDR3: TGTGCCAGCAGCTTGCGCGGGCCTGCCGAACAGCCCCAGCATTTT. This encodes CASSLRGPAEQPQHF. The V gene is TRBV5-6, the J gene TRBJ1-5, with D hard to call. Germline CDR1 and CDR2: SGHDT and YYEEEE. Trimming removed 1 base at V and 7 bases at J, with 15 bases between. CDR3 length equals 15 residues.

This chain connects TRBV7-2 to TRBJ2-1; 8 bases align to TRBD1. Losses at the gene ends were 5 bases for V and 4 bases for J; bases not matched to a gene: 7. The CDR3 totals 15 residues. CDR1 and CDR2 from the germline V gene are SGHTA and FQGNSA. CDR3 sequence: CASSRTTGVYNEQFF. CDR3 DNA sequence: TGTGCCAGCAGCCGGACGACAGGGGTATACAATGAGCAGTTCTTC. The entire variable domain, with the rest obtained from reference TRBV7-2 and TRBJ2-1, is as follows: GAGVSQSPSNKVTEKGKDVELRCDPISGHTALYWYRQSLGQGLEFLIYFQGNSAPDKSGLPSDRFSAERTGGSVSTLTIQRTQQEDSAVYLCASSRTTGVYNEQFFGPGTRLTVL.

A single count supports this clone. CDR3 in DNA: TGTGCCAGCAGTGAAGCGATCTGGGGGCTAGACACTGAAGCTTTCTTT. Translation: CASSEAIWGLDTEAFF. This sequence joins TRBV6-1 and TRBJ1-1; D possibly corresponds to TRBD1 (6 bases). Between the trimmed V and J ends, which lost 0 bases and 3 bases, there was a span of 14 bases. Germline CDR1 is MNHNS and CDR2 is SASEGT. This CDR3 spans 16 amino acids.

This clone was seen once. The V gene is TRBV28, the J gene TRBJ2-5; TRBD1 matches 8 bases. Germline V gene sequence: CDR1 MDHEN, CDR2 SYDVKM. The CDR3 has 15 amino acids. Trimming took 3 bases from V and 2 from J; bases not matched to a gene: 5. Here the CDR3 reads CASSFSGGRQETQYF. CDR3 sequence (DNA): TGTGCCAGCAGTTTCTCAGGGGGCCGGCAAGAGACCCAGTACTTC. The full variable domain, completed using reference TRBV28 and TRBJ2-5, is DVKVTQSSRYLVKRTGEKVFLECVQDMDHENMFWYRQDPGLGLRLIYFSYDVKMKEKGDIPEGYSVSREKKERFSLILESASTNQTSMYLCASSFSGGRQETQYFGPGTRLLVL.

The V and J genes are TRBV7-8 and TRBJ1-5; 8 bases agree with TRBD1. Germline values: CDR1 SGHVS, CDR2 FQNEAQ. V was pared by 4 bases and J by 3 bases, with 8 bases of the junction left unmatched. The length of the CDR3 is 16 residues. CDR3 sequence (DNA): TGTGCCAGCAGCTGGGGACAGGCCCGCCACAATCAGCCCCAGCATTTT. It is translated as CASSWGQARHNQPQHF.

The rearrangement links TRBV5-5 to TRBJ1-5; D perhaps matches TRBD1 (5 bases). The CDR3 spans 15 residues. V was shortened by 4 bases and J by 2 bases, with 13 bases between the two germline ends. Germline lookup yields CDR1 SGHKS and CDR2 YYEKEE (reference sequence). CDR3 nucleotides: TGTGCCAGCAGCCCTAGTGGACACCGCAATCAGCCCCAGCATTTT. Translated, it gives CASSPSGHRNQPQHF.

The chain uses TRBV29-1 and TRBJ2-3, with D maybe TRBD1 (5 bases). The CDR3 length is 13 residues. CDR1 is SQVTM and CDR2 is ANQGSEA in the germline V gene. The ends were cut back, 4 bases at V and 3 bases at J, with 11 bases in the middle. CDR3 in DNA: TGCAGCGTTGCCAGGGTCCTGACAGATACGCAGTATTTT. Protein product: CSVARVLTDTQYF.

This chain joins TRBV30 and TRBJ2-5; D unclear. Between the trimmed V and J ends, which lost 2 bases and 2 bases, there was a span of 6 bases. This CDR3 contains 12 residues. Germline V CDR1 and CDR2: GTSNPN, SVGIG (reference sequence). The CDR3 coding sequence is TGTGCCTGGAGTCTCAGGCAAGAGACCCAGTACTTC. Translated, it gives CAWSLRQETQYF.

V usage is TRBV5-1 and J usage is TRBJ1-2, with D tentatively TRBD1 (6 bases). From germline, CDR1 is SGHRS and CDR2 YFSETQ. There are 14 residues in the CDR3. V gave up 1 base and J gave up 6 bases, with 13 bases separating them. The CDR3 bases are TGCGCCAGCAGCTTGTCTCGCAGGGGTCATGGCTACACCTTC. Its protein product is CASSLSRRGHGYTF.

Concerning this clone: The sample contains more than one DNA sequence encoding this CDR3. This sequence joins TRBV5-1 and TRBJ1-3; D gene unclear. V lost 0 bases and J 1 base, leaving 8 bases between the germline ends. The CDR3 consists of 15 residues. From germline, CDR1 is SGHRS and CDR2 YFSETQ. The CDR3 loop reads CASSLGLPSGNTIYF. The CDR3 coding sequence is TGCGCCAGCAGCTTGGGTTTACCGTCTGGAAACACCATATATTTT.

V and J are TRBV7-8 and TRBJ1-6; the D gene is possibly TRBD1 (5 bases). The CDR3 loop spans 15 amino acids. Germline V gives CDR1 SGHVS, CDR2 FQNEAQ. Trimming left V 5 bases short and J 9 bases short, with 17 bases between. DNA of the CDR3: TGTGCCAGCAGCGGCACCGGGACCCCGTCTTCACCCCTCCACTTT. It is translated as CASSGTGTPSSPLHF.

Worth noting for this clone: The same CDR3 also results from other DNA sequences found in this sample. The rearrangement links TRBV29-1 to TRBJ1-1; D remains ambiguous. V was cut by 3 bases and J by 0 bases, with 11 bases left in between. Per the germline V gene, CDR1 is SQVTM and CDR2 is ANQGSEA. This CDR3 spans 14 amino acids. Here the CDR3 reads CSVERLALNTEAFF. The CDR3 bases are TGCAGCGTTGAGCGTCTGGCCCTGAACACTGAAGCTTTCTTT.

There are a few counts of this clone. V gene TRBV11-2 combines with J gene TRBJ2-7; 7 nucleotides agree with TRBD1. The V and J ends lost 5 bases and 7 bases, in that order; junction bases with no gene match: 17. There are 16 residues in the CDR3. Germline CDR1 and CDR2: SGHAT and FQNNGV. This chain's CDR3 is CASSPGTGRGSPEQYF. The CDR3 DNA reads as TGTGCCAGCAGCCCAGGGACGGGCAGGGGGTCACCGGAGCAGTACTTC.

The rearrangement joins TRBV6-5 to TRBJ1-1; no clear D gene. Germline lookup yields CDR1 MNHEY and CDR2 SVGAGI. CDR3 length: 11 residues. The V gene lost 5 bases and the J gene lost 6 bases, with 7 bases spanning the gap. The CDR3 sequence is CASSDIAEAFF. The CDR3 DNA reads as TGTGCCAGCAGTGATATTGCTGAAGCTTTCTTT.

The J gene is TRBJ2-1, the V gene TRBV2; 8 positions agree with TRBD2. With V trimmed by 7 bases and J by 3 bases, 8 bases remained unmatched. Per germline, CDR1 SNHLY and CDR2 FYNNEI. CDR3 length: 15 amino acids. The CDR3 DNA follows: TGTGCCAGCAATTACGGGAGGGCCTTCTACAATGAGCAGTTCTTC. This gives the protein CASNYGRAFYNEQFF.

The gene calls are TRBV6-1 and TRBJ1-1; D unclear. Germline values: CDR1 MNHNS, CDR2 SASEGT. The V and J ends lost 0 bases and 6 bases respectively, with 11 bases between them. The CDR3 is 14 residues long. CDR3 loop: CASSEAVGRPEAFF. The CDR3 DNA reads as TGTGCCAGCAGTGAAGCTGTGGGGAGACCTGAAGCTTTCTTT.

This clone occurred once. The gene calls are TRBV6-5 and TRBJ2-5; D assignment may be TRBD1 or TRBD2 (6 bases each). From germline, CDR1 is MNHEY and CDR2 SVGAGI. V was shortened by 9 bases and J by 4 bases, with 18 bases between the two germline ends. The CDR3 is 14 residues long. The CDR3 nucleotides are TGTGCCAGTAGGGGTGGGGGGCTCGGAGAGACCCAGTACTTC. It yields the protein CASRGGGLGETQYF.

The chain carries TRBV20-1 and TRBJ1-1; possible D gene TRBD1, 5 bases. This CDR3 is 11 amino acids long. CDR1 and CDR2 (germline): DFQATT, SNEGSKA (reference sequence). V lost 6 bases to trimming and J lost 7 bases, with 12 bases between them. CDR3 protein: CSARDDYEAFF. In DNA, the CDR3 is TGCAGTGCCAGGGACGACTATGAAGCTTTCTTT.

The genes are TRBV6-1 and TRBJ1-3, with a tentative D call TRBD1 (5 bases). Trimming removed 7 bases from V and 6 bases from J, with 19 bases in between. CDR1 is MNHNS and CDR2 is SASEGT in the germline V gene. The CDR3 is 15 amino acids. The DNA of the CDR3 is TGTGCCAGCAAAAACCGACAGCTGGCTGAAAACACCATATATTTT. Encoded protein: CASKNRQLAENTIYF.

The chain has TRBV5-1 and TRBJ2-2; the D gene is possibly TRBD1 (5 bases). V was shortened by 1 base and J by 6 bases, with 16 bases between the two germline ends. The CDR3 totals 16 residues. Germline lookup yields CDR1 SGHRS and CDR2 YFSETQ. The chain's CDR3 is CASSLWQGQVPGELFF. DNA for the CDR3: TGCGCCAGCAGCTTGTGGCAGGGTCAGGTCCCCGGGGAGCTGTTTTTT.